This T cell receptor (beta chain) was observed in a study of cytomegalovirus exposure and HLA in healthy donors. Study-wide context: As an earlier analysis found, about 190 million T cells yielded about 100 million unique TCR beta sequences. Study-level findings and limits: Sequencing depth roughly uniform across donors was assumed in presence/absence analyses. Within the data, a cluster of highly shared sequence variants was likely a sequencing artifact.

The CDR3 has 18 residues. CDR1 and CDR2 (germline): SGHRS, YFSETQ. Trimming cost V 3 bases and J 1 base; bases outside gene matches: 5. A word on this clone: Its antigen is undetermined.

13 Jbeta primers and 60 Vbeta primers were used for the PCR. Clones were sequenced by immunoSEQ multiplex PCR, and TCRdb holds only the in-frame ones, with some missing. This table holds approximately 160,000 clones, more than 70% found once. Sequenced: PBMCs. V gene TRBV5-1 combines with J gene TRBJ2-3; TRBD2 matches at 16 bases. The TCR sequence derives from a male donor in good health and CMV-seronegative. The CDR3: CASSSGGLAGGGTDTQYF. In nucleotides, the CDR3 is TGCGCCAGCAGCTCCGGGGGACTAGCGGGAGGGGGCACAGATACGCAGTATTTT.